A selection of T cell receptor beta chains follows, all from one sample in a study of blood T cell repertoires in COVID-19. Measured with immunoSEQ multiplex PCR; TCRdb has only the in-frame clones, and not every one. The repertoire holds 45,000 to 50,000 clones, with nearly 85% as singletons. The sequenced sample was peripheral blood. The receptors shown here come from an elderly man in a cohort sampled during active COVID-19. Each CDR3 is given with its conserved first and last residue. Each record gives: clone size, V gene, J gene, D gene, CDR3 protein, CDR3 DNA. A D gene is named only where the DNA matches it firmly. The listing skips clone size in some rows; elsewhere it reads once, few, many or a size class.

clone_size: -
v_call: TRBV11-2
j_call: TRBJ2-1
d_call: TRBD2
cdr3_aa: CASSARGAGSKYNEQFF
cdr3_nt: TGTGCCAGCAGCGCCCGGGGAGCGGGATCAAAATACAATGAGCAGTTCTTC

clone_size: -
v_call: TRBV18
j_call: TRBJ1-2
d_call: -
cdr3_aa: CASSLQGLFDGYTF
cdr3_nt: TGTGCCAGCTCACTGCAGGGTCTGTTTGATGGCTACACCTTC

clone_size: -
v_call: TRBV14
j_call: TRBJ1-2
d_call: -
cdr3_aa: CASSQLVGPLGYGYTF
cdr3_nt: TGTGCCAGCAGCCAATTGGTGGGGCCCCTGGGCTATGGCTACACCTTC

clone_size: -
v_call: TRBV6-2/TRBV6-3
j_call: TRBJ2-7
d_call: TRBD2
cdr3_aa: CASSYSGPGSSGIDEQYF
cdr3_nt: TGTGCCAGCAGTTACTCGGGGCCGGGGAGTAGCGGGATCGACGAGCAGTACTTC

clone_size: few
v_call: TRBV19
j_call: TRBJ2-1
d_call: -
cdr3_aa: CASNVGGPYNEQFF
cdr3_nt: TGTGCCAGTAACGTAGGCGGGCCCTACAATGAGCAGTTCTTC

clone_size: -
v_call: TRBV9
j_call: TRBJ2-5
d_call: -
cdr3_aa: CASSAWGGRPQETQYF
cdr3_nt: TGTGCCAGCAGCGCCTGGGGGGGCCGTCCCCAAGAGACCCAGTACTTC

clone_size: -
v_call: TRBV9
j_call: TRBJ1-1
d_call: TRBD1
cdr3_aa: CASSAGGTEAFF
cdr3_nt: TGTGCCAGCAGCGCAGGGGGAACTGAAGCTTTCTTT

clone_size: -
v_call: TRBV27
j_call: TRBJ2-5
d_call: -
cdr3_aa: CASSYGRRGTQYF
cdr3_nt: TGTGCCAGCAGTTACGGGCGGAGGGGGACCCAGTACTTC

clone_size: -
v_call: TRBV6-5
j_call: TRBJ1-1
d_call: -
cdr3_aa: CASMTAMNTEAFF
cdr3_nt: TGTGCCAGTATGACAGCGATGAACACTGAAGCTTTCTTT

clone_size: -
v_call: TRBV18
j_call: TRBJ1-1
d_call: -
cdr3_aa: CASSPKTVDEAFF
cdr3_nt: TGTGCCAGCTCTCCTAAGACAGTGGATGAAGCTTTCTTT

clone_size: -
v_call: TRBV6-5
j_call: TRBJ1-2
d_call: -
cdr3_aa: CASLPSVYGYTF
cdr3_nt: TGTGCCAGCTTACCTTCAGTTTATGGCTACACCTTC

clone_size: -
v_call: TRBV4-1
j_call: TRBJ1-6
d_call: TRBD1
cdr3_aa: CASSRLGTGLNSPLHF
cdr3_nt: TGCGCCAGCAGCCGTCTCGGGACAGGGCTTAATTCACCCCTCCACTTT

clone_size: few
v_call: TRBV28
j_call: TRBJ2-6
d_call: -
cdr3_aa: CASSLSSGANVLTF
cdr3_nt: TGTGCCAGCAGTTTGAGCTCTGGGGCCAACGTCCTGACTTTC

clone_size: -
v_call: TRBV13
j_call: TRBJ2-5
d_call: TRBD1
cdr3_aa: CASSHRGPARTQYF
cdr3_nt: TGTGCCAGCAGCCACAGGGGACCCGCACGGACCCAGTACTTC

clone_size: -
v_call: TRBV7-9
j_call: TRBJ1-1
d_call: -
cdr3_aa: CASSRGGARTEAFF
cdr3_nt: TGTGCCAGCAGCCGAGGAGGGGCTAGGACTGAAGCTTTCTTT

clone_size: -
v_call: TRBV5-1
j_call: TRBJ1-3
d_call: -
cdr3_aa: CASSLAGYGNTIYF
cdr3_nt: TGCGCCAGCAGCCTCGCAGGATACGGAAACACCATATATTTT

clone_size: -
v_call: TRBV30
j_call: TRBJ1-6
d_call: TRBD1
cdr3_aa: CAWSPDRGWSPLHF
cdr3_nt: TGTGCCTGGAGCCCAGACAGGGGCTGGTCACCCCTCCACTTT

clone_size: -
v_call: TRBV10-3
j_call: TRBJ2-3
d_call: TRBD2
cdr3_aa: CAISEGLAASTDTQYF
cdr3_nt: TGTGCCATCAGTGAAGGACTAGCGGCTAGCACAGATACGCAGTATTTT

clone_size: -
v_call: TRBV11-1
j_call: TRBJ2-2
d_call: -
cdr3_aa: CASRLSVTGELFF
cdr3_nt: TGTGCCAGCAGGTTGTCGGTTACCGGGGAGCTGTTTTTT

clone_size: -
v_call: TRBV5-1
j_call: TRBJ2-1
d_call: -
cdr3_aa: CASSLLGTEYNEQFF
cdr3_nt: TGCGCCAGCAGCTTGCTGGGGACTGAATACAATGAGCAGTTCTTC

clone_size: once
v_call: TRBV5-1
j_call: TRBJ1-4
d_call: TRBD1
cdr3_aa: CASSLRPGGEKLFF
cdr3_nt: TGCGCCAGCAGCCTCCGCCCAGGGGGCGAAAAACTGTTTTTT

clone_size: -
v_call: TRBV16
j_call: TRBJ2-1
d_call: -
cdr3_aa: CASSQFLGVQFF
cdr3_nt: TGTGCCAGCAGCCAATTTTTAGGGGTACAGTTCTTC

clone_size: -
v_call: TRBV10-1
j_call: TRBJ2-7
d_call: -
cdr3_aa: CASIGGRSSYEQYF
cdr3_nt: TGCGCCTCTATAGGCGGGCGAAGCTCCTACGAGCAGTACTTC

clone_size: -
v_call: TRBV7-8
j_call: TRBJ1-5
d_call: -
cdr3_aa: CASSLASVSNQPQHF
cdr3_nt: TGTGCCAGCAGCTTAGCATCAGTTAGCAATCAGCCCCAGCATTTT

clone_size: -
v_call: TRBV30
j_call: TRBJ2-7
d_call: -
cdr3_aa: CAWSVRARVSEQYF
cdr3_nt: TGTGCCTGGAGTGTACGAGCGCGGGTCTCCGAGCAGTACTTC

clone_size: -
v_call: TRBV7-2
j_call: TRBJ2-7
d_call: TRBD1
cdr3_aa: CASSLGTGLLGEQYF
cdr3_nt: TGTGCCAGCAGCCTAGGGACAGGCCTGCTGGGGGAGCAGTACTTC

clone_size: -
v_call: TRBV27
j_call: TRBJ1-2
d_call: TRBD1
cdr3_aa: CASSSLGTGMRGYTF
cdr3_nt: TGTGCCAGCAGTTCCCTCGGGACAGGGATGCGAGGCTACACCTTC

clone_size: -
v_call: TRBV3-1/TRBV3-2
j_call: TRBJ2-2
d_call: -
cdr3_aa: CASNRNTGELFF
cdr3_nt: TGTGCCAGCAACAGGAACACCGGGGAGCTGTTTTTT

clone_size: -
v_call: TRBV30
j_call: TRBJ1-1
d_call: -
cdr3_aa: CAWSVRDKMNTEAFF
cdr3_nt: TGTGCCTGGAGTGTACGGGACAAGATGAACACTGAAGCTTTCTTT

clone_size: once
v_call: TRBV28
j_call: TRBJ2-7
d_call: -
cdr3_aa: CASSAGQSYEQYF
cdr3_nt: TGTGCCAGCAGTGCGGGACAGAGCTACGAGCAGTACTTC

clone_size: -
v_call: TRBV14
j_call: TRBJ2-1
d_call: TRBD2
cdr3_aa: CASSEKLAGNYNEQFF
cdr3_nt: TGTGCCAGCAGCGAAAAACTAGCGGGAAACTACAATGAGCAGTTCTTC

clone_size: -
v_call: TRBV9
j_call: TRBJ1-2
d_call: -
cdr3_aa: CASSVGSGAGYGYTF
cdr3_nt: TGTGCCAGCAGCGTAGGATCAGGGGCTGGCTATGGCTACACCTTC

clone_size: -
v_call: TRBV19
j_call: TRBJ1-5
d_call: -
cdr3_aa: CASNLQGTSGQPQHF
cdr3_nt: TGTGCCAGTAACCTACAGGGAACTTCGGGTCAGCCCCAGCATTTT

clone_size: -
v_call: TRBV28
j_call: TRBJ2-7
d_call: TRBD1
cdr3_aa: CASSLSGTGADEQYF
cdr3_nt: TGTGCCAGCAGTTTATCCGGGACAGGGGCCGACGAGCAGTACTTC

clone_size: -
v_call: TRBV18
j_call: TRBJ2-5
d_call: TRBD1
cdr3_aa: CASSPSRQGGPGTQYF
cdr3_nt: TGTGCCAGCTCACCATCCCGACAGGGGGGCCCGGGGACCCAGTACTTC

clone_size: -
v_call: TRBV5-1
j_call: TRBJ2-2
d_call: TRBD2
cdr3_aa: CASSFGGGASGELFF
cdr3_nt: TGCGCCAGCAGCTTTGGCGGGGGGGCCTCCGGGGAGCTGTTTTTT

clone_size: -
v_call: TRBV7-8
j_call: TRBJ2-3
d_call: -
cdr3_aa: CASSLGSRGPDTQYF
cdr3_nt: TGTGCCAGCAGCTTAGGAAGCAGGGGCCCAGATACGCAGTATTTT

clone_size: -
v_call: TRBV5-1
j_call: TRBJ2-1
d_call: TRBD2
cdr3_aa: CASSPVLGAGGHEQFF
cdr3_nt: TGCGCCAGCAGCCCGGTTCTGGGAGCGGGGGGGCATGAGCAGTTCTTC

clone_size: -
v_call: TRBV15
j_call: TRBJ1-3
d_call: -
cdr3_aa: CATSRDKGAGNTIYF
cdr3_nt: TGTGCCACCAGCAGAGATAAGGGGGCTGGAAACACCATATATTTT

clone_size: -
v_call: TRBV7-9
j_call: TRBJ1-1
d_call: TRBD1
cdr3_aa: CASSLRPGTGGAGTEAFF
cdr3_nt: TGTGCCAGCAGCTTGCGACCCGGGACAGGGGGCGCGGGCACTGAAGCTTTCTTT

clone_size: few
v_call: TRBV6-5
j_call: TRBJ2-7
d_call: TRBD2
cdr3_aa: CASSYTASGAWEQYF
cdr3_nt: TGTGCCAGCAGTTACACGGCTAGCGGGGCTTGGGAGCAGTACTTC

clone_size: -
v_call: TRBV30
j_call: TRBJ1-1
d_call: -
cdr3_aa: CAWSVGGAGDTEAFF
cdr3_nt: TGTGCCTGGAGTGTAGGTGGAGCGGGAGACACTGAAGCTTTCTTT

clone_size: -
v_call: TRBV5-1
j_call: TRBJ1-2
d_call: -
cdr3_aa: CASSQGTEYGYTF
cdr3_nt: TGCGCCAGCAGCCAAGGGACTGAATATGGCTACACCTTC

clone_size: -
v_call: TRBV4-1
j_call: TRBJ2-2
d_call: -
cdr3_aa: CASSRTQGLRVGELFF
cdr3_nt: TGCGCCAGCAGCCGAACACAGGGATTACGGGTCGGGGAGCTGTTTTTT

clone_size: once
v_call: TRBV3-1/TRBV3-2
j_call: TRBJ1-4
d_call: -
cdr3_aa: CASSQGGTRNEKLFF
cdr3_nt: TGTGCCAGCAGCCAAGGTGGGACACGTAATGAAAAACTGTTTTTT

clone_size: -
v_call: TRBV7-9
j_call: TRBJ1-4
d_call: -
cdr3_aa: CASSGGLSTNEKLFF
cdr3_nt: TGTGCCAGCTCTGGGGGACTATCAACTAATGAAAAACTGTTTTTT

clone_size: once
v_call: TRBV4-1
j_call: TRBJ1-5
d_call: TRBD1
cdr3_aa: CASSQTGTVFSNQPQHF
cdr3_nt: TGCGCCAGCAGCCAAACCGGGACAGTATTTTCCAATCAGCCCCAGCATTTT

clone_size: -
v_call: TRBV11-3
j_call: TRBJ2-7
d_call: -
cdr3_aa: CASTRGRGYF
cdr3_nt: TGTGCCAGCACTAGGGGTAGGGGGTACTTC

clone_size: -
v_call: TRBV3-1/TRBV3-2
j_call: TRBJ2-7
d_call: TRBD1
cdr3_aa: CASSRGTAYEQYF
cdr3_nt: TGTGCCAGCAGCCGAGGGACAGCCTACGAGCAGTACTTC

clone_size: -
v_call: TRBV5-1
j_call: TRBJ2-2
d_call: -
cdr3_aa: CASSLGLSGLTGELFF
cdr3_nt: TGCGCCAGCAGCTTGGGACTATCCGGTCTCACCGGGGAGCTGTTTTTT

clone_size: -
v_call: TRBV28
j_call: TRBJ2-2
d_call: -
cdr3_aa: CASSLNGGRRGELFF
cdr3_nt: TGTGCCAGCAGCTTAAATGGGGGCCGTCGGGGGGAGCTGTTTTTT

clone_size: -
v_call: TRBV5-1
j_call: TRBJ2-1
d_call: -
cdr3_aa: CASSSGVYINNEQFF
cdr3_nt: TGCGCCAGCAGCTCAGGGGTATACATAAACAATGAGCAGTTCTTC

clone_size: -
v_call: TRBV9
j_call: TRBJ2-3
d_call: -
cdr3_aa: CASSVRNIGGDTQYF
cdr3_nt: TGTGCCAGCAGCGTAAGAAATATCGGTGGAGATACGCAGTATTTT

clone_size: -
v_call: TRBV27
j_call: TRBJ1-6
d_call: -
cdr3_aa: CASSIGGSYNSPLHF
cdr3_nt: TGTGCCAGCAGCATAGGGGGCTCCTATAATTCACCCCTCCACTTT

clone_size: few
v_call: TRBV7-9
j_call: TRBJ1-2
d_call: -
cdr3_aa: CASSLLRDTYGYTF
cdr3_nt: TGTGCCAGCAGCCTCCTTAGGGACACCTATGGCTACACCTTC